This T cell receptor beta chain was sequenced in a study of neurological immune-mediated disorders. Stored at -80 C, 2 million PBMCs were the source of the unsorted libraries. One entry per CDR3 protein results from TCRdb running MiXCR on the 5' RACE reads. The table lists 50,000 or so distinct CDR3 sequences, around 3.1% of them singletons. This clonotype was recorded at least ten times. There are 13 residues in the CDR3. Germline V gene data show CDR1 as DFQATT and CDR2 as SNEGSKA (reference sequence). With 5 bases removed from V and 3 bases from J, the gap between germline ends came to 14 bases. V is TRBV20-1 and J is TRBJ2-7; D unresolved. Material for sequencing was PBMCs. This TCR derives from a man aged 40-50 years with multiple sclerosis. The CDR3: CSAPKRPHYEQYF. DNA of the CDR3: TGCAGTGCTCCCAAAAGGCCCCACTACGAGCAGTACTTC.